This T cell receptor beta chain was sequenced for a study of blood T cell repertoires in COVID-19 (dated by TCRdb to between 2020 and 2021). Concerning the study at large: Samples covering the acute and convalescent phases of COVID-19 were provided by collaborators in the United States, Italy and Spain. A freely available public database, intended as a resource for researchers studying the immune response to SARS-CoV-2, is where the repertoires were released. The dataset comprised deeply sampled blood TCRbeta repertoires from subjects exposed to, actively infected with, or recovered from COVID-19. A de-identified subject ID, COVID-19 status, age in years and sex were almost always included in the sample metadata. Where available, HLA class I and class II types were taken from metadata supplied by the sample provider and were not determined by assay-based typing. The prospective study material was composed of cDNA or gDNA derived from T cells, B-cell-depleted T cells, or PBMCs. Samples came from the ongoing ImmuneRACE study (first 160 participants) plus 1,254 subjects from 6 global collaborators. The investigation overall reported the following: Clinical and demographic metadata were provided uncurated, with the amount varying by source and participant.

Whole blood was collected in K2EDTA tubes by collaborating institutions according to the institutions' own protocols. For TCRbeta analysis, collaborator samples were shipped as frozen whole blood, as isolated PBMCs, or as DNA extracted from either sample type. The immunoSEQ Assay, a bias-controlled multiplex PCR, was used to amplify TCRbeta CDR3 regions from genomic DNA. Per the original workflow: Within the assay, amplification of reference gene primers was used to estimate how many nucleated cells each sample contained. Sequence reads were collapsed and filtered to measure the absolute abundance of every unique TCRbeta CDR3 rearrangement. For each sample, productive Simpson clonality was calculated as the square root of Simpson's diversity index over productive rearrangements. In TCRdb, the immuneACCESS table is reduced to in-frame sequences with V and J assigned. These tables do not hold every clone; where another copy was compared, an unresolved V gene accounts for under half, and the others remain unexplained. V and J calls and clone size are copied from that table; D and trimming were computed from the DNA. Recorded for this sample are about 190,000 clones; 79% of them occurred a single time. The ten top clones hold 17% of the sample.

Worth noting for this clone: Which antigen it targets is not known. Nothing much larger sits one base from this clone, and base qualities are not available.

CDR1 MNHEY and CDR2 SVGEGT were looked up in the germline V gene. Between the V and J ends, shortened by 5 bases and 11 bases respectively, the junction contains 16 bases. The CDR3 numbers 14 residues from cysteine through phenylalanine. Solely the CDR3 DNA is kept, with 42 bases framed from the first base. The sample comprised peripheral blood. The receptor was isolated from a man between 60 and 75 years old with active or convalescent COVID-19. The sequence is built from TRBV6-2 or TRBV6-3 and TRBJ1-6; no D segment can be confidently identified. In nucleotides, the sequence is TGTGCCAGCAGTCCGTTAGTAGGAGGAACACCCCTCCACTTT. Translated, this gives CASSPLVGGTPLHF.